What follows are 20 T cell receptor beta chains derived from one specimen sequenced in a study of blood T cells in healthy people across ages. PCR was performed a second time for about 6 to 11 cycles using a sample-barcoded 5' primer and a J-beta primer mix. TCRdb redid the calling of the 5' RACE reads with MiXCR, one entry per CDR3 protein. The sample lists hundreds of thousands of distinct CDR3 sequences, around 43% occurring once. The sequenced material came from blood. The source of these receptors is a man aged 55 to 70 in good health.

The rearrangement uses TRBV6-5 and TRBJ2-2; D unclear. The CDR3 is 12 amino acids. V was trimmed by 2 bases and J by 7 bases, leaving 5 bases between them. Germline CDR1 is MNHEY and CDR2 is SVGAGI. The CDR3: CASSYMVGELFF. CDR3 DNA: TGTGCCAGCAGTTACATGGTCGGGGAGCTGTTTTTT.

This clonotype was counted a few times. CDR3 amino acids: CASRRRTGSTDTQYF. In DNA form, the CDR3 reads TGTGCCAGCAGGCGAAGGACAGGGTCGACAGATACGCAGTATTTT. This chain uses TRBV6-1 with TRBJ2-3; the match to TRBD1 covers 8 bases. V gave up 6 bases and J gave up 3 bases; unmatched junction bases: 8. CDR3 length equals 15 residues. The germline V gene has CDR1 MNHNS and CDR2 SASEGT.

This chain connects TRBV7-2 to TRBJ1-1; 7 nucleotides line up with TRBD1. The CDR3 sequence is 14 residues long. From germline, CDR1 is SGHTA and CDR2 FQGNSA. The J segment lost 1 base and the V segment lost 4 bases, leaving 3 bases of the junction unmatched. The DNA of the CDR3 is TGTGCCAGCAGCTCGGGACAGAAGAACACTGAAGCTTTCTTT. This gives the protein CASSSGQKNTEAFF.

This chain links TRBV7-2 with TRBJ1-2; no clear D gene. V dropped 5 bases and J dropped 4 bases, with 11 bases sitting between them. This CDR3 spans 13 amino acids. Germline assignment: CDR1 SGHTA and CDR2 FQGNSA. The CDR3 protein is CASSPREGYGYTF. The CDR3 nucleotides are TGTGCCAGCAGCCCCCGCGAGGGCTATGGCTACACCTTC.

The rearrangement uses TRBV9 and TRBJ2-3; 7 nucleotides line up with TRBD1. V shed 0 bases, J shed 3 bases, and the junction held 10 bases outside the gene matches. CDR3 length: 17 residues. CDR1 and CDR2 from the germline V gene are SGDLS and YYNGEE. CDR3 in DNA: TGTGCCAGCAGCGTAGCATCGTCTCCCAGGGGGACAGATACGCAGTATTTT. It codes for CASSVASSPRGTDTQYF. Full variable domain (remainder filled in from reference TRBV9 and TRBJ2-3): DSGVTQTPKHLITATGQRVTLRCSPRSGDLSVYWYQQSLDQGLQFLIQYYNGEERAKGNILERFSAQQFPDLHSELNLSSLELGDSALYFCASSVASSPRGTDTQYFGPGTRLTVL.

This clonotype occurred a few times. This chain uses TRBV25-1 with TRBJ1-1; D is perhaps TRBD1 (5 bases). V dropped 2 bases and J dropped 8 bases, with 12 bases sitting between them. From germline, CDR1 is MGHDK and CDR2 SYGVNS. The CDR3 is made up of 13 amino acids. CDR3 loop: CASSEGGRPEAFF. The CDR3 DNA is TGTGCCAGCAGTGAAGGGGGTAGACCGGAAGCTTTCTTT. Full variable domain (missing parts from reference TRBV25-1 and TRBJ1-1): EADIYQTPRYLVIGTGKKITLECSQTMGHDKMYWYQQDPGMELHLIHYSYGVNSTEKGDLSSESTVSRIRTEHFPLTLESARPSHTSQYLCASSEGGRPEAFFGQGTRLTVV.

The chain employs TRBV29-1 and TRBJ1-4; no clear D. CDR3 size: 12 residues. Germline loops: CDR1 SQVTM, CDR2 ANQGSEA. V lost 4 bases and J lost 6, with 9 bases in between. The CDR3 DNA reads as TGCAGCGTTGCTGGGAACGATGAAAAACTGTTTTTT. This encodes CSVAGNDEKLFF.

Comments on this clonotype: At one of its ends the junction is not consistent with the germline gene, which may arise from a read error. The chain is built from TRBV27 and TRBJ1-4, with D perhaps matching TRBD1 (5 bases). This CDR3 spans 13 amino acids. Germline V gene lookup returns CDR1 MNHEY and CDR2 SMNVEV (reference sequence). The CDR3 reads CASSRGPNEKPFF. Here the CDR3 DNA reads TGTGCCAGCAGTCGGGGACCGAATGAAAAACCGTTTTTT.

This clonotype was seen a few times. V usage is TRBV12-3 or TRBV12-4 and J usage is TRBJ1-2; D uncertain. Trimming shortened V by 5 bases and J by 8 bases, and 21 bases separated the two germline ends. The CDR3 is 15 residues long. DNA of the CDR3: TGTGCCAGCAGTGCGAGGACCGTTCTAGCGGGCGGCTACACCTTC. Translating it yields CASSARTVLAGGYTF.

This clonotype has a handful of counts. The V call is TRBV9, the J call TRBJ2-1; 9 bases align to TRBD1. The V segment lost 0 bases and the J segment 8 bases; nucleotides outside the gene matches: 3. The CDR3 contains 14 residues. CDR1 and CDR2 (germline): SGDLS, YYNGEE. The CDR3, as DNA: TGTGCCAGCAGCGTAGGGACAGGGGTTCATGAGCAGTTCTTC. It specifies CASSVGTGVHEQFF. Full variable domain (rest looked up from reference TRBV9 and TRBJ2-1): DSGVTQTPKHLITATGQRVTLRCSPRSGDLSVYWYQQSLDQGLQFLIQYYNGEERAKGNILERFSAQQFPDLHSELNLSSLELGDSALYFCASSVGTGVHEQFFGPGTRLTVL.

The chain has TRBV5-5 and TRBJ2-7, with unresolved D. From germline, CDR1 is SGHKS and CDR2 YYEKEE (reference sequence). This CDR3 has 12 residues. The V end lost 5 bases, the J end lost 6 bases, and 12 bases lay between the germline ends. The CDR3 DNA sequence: TGTGCCAGCAGTTACGACCGGCGCGAGCAGTACTTC. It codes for CASSYDRREQYF.

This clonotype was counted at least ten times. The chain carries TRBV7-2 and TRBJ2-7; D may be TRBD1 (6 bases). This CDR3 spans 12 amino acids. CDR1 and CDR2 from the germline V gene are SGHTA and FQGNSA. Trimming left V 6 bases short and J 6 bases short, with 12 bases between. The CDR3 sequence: CASSLTGSEQYF. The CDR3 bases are TGTGCCAGCAGTTTAACAGGGTCCGAGCAGTACTTC.

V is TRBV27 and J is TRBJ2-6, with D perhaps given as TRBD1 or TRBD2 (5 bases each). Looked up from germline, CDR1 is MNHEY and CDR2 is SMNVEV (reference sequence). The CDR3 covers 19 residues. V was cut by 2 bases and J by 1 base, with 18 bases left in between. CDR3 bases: TGTGCCAGCAGTTTAGAGGGGCTCTCTGGGGCGTCTGGGGCCAACGTCCTGACTTTC. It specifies CASSLEGLSGASGANVLTF. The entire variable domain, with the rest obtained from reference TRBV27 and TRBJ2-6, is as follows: EAQVTQNPRYLITVTGKKLTVTCSQNMNHEYMSWYRQDPGLGLRQIYYSMNVEVTDKGDVPEGYKVSRKEKRNFPLILESPSPNQTSLYFCASSLEGLSGASGANVLTFGAGSRLTVL.

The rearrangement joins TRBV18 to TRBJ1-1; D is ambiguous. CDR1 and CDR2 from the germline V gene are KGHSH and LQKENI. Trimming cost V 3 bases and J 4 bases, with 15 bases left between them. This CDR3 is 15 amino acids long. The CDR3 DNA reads TGTGCCAGCTCACCCTTGCAGGCCGGGAGCACTGAAGCTTTCTTT. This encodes CASSPLQAGSTEAFF.

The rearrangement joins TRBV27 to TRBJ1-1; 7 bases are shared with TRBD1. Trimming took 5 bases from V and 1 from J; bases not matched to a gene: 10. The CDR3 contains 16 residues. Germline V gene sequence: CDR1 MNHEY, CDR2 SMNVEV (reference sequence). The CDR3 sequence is CASSPKGGWSNTEAFF. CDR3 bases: TGTGCCAGCAGTCCGAAAGGGGGCTGGTCGAACACTGAAGCTTTCTTT.

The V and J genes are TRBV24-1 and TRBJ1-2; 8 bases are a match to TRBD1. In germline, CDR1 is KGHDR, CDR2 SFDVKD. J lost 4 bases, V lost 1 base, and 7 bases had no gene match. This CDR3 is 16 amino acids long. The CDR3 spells CATSDFGQGEGYGYTF. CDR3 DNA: TGTGCCACCAGTGATTTCGGACAGGGCGAGGGCTATGGCTACACCTTC.

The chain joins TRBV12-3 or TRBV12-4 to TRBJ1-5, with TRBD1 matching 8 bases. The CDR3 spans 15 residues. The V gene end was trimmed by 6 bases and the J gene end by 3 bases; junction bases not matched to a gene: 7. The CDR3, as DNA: TGTGCCAGCAGATCGACAGGGGTCAACAATCAGCCCCAGCATTTT. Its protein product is CASRSTGVNNQPQHF.

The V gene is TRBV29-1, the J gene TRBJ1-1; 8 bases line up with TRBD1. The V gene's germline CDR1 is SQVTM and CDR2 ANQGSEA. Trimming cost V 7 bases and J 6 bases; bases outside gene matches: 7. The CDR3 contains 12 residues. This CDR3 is CSGGQGGSEAFF. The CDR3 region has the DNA TGCAGCGGTGGACAGGGCGGCTCTGAAGCTTTCTTT.

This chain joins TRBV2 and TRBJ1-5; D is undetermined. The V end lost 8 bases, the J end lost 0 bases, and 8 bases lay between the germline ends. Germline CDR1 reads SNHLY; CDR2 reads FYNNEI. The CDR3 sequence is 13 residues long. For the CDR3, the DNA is TGTGCCAGCGGGGAATATAGCAATCAGCCCCAGCATTTT. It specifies CASGEYSNQPQHF.

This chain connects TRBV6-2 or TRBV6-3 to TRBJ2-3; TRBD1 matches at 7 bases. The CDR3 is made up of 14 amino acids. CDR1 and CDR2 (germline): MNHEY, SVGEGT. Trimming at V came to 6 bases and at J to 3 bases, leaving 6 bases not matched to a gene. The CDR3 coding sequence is TGTGCCAGCAGCAAGGGGGCCCGGACAGATACGCAGTATTTT. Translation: CASSKGARTDTQYF.